This TCR beta chain comes out of a study of blood T cell repertoires in COVID-19. Study-wide context: Sites across the United States, Italy and Spain contributed samples from acute and convalescent COVID-19. The cDNA or gDNA used as material had been derived from T cells, B-cell-depleted T cells, or PBMCs.

Original methodology: Amplifying reference gene primers gave estimates of nucleated cell counts. Measured with immunoSEQ multiplex PCR; TCRdb has only the in-frame clones, and not every one. From that table come the V and J calls and clone size; the DNA was used to work out D and trimming. The data hold more than 250,000 clones, with about four fifths observed a single time. This clone was detected once. Germline V lookup: CDR1 SEHNR, CDR2 FQNEAQ (reference sequence). V dropped 8 bases and J dropped 2 bases, with 12 bases sitting between them. The CDR3 runs 13 residues. Sequenced input: peripheral blood. This sequence originates from a woman between 50 and 59 years old with acute or convalescent COVID-19. The chain carries TRBV7-9 and TRBJ1-2, with D possibly TRBD1 on 5 matching bases. DNA of the CDR3: TGTGCCAGCCGGAGGGGCCAGAACTATGGCTACACCTTC. This codes for CASRRGQNYGYTF.